This TCR beta chain was documented in a study of blood T cells in healthy people across ages. At least 6 million PBMCs were isolated per sample. PCR was performed a second time for roughly 7 to 11 cycles using a sample-barcoded 5' primer and a J-beta primer mix. TCRdb fed the 5' RACE reads into MiXCR, producing one record per CDR3 protein. The data hold around 1.5 million distinct CDR3 sequences, with approximately 60% observed a single time. Per the germline V gene, CDR1 is SGHTA and CDR2 is FQGNSA. The CDR3 spans 16 residues. After removal of 4 bases from V and 7 bases from J, the junction contained 8 bases not matched to a gene. This clonotype has more than one count but fewer than ten.

The receptor was isolated from a man aged 18 to 35 in good health. The sequencing sample was made of blood. The chain employs TRBV7-2 and TRBJ2-3; 13 bases are shared with TRBD2. Written as DNA, the CDR3 is TGTGCCAGCAGCTCCTGGACTAGCGGGGGATTGAATACGCAGTATTTT. It codes for CASSSWTSGGLNTQYF.